These 8 T cell receptor beta chains came from one sample sequenced in a study of blood T cell repertoires in COVID-19. The protocol was immunoSEQ multiplex PCR, while the TCRdb copy is restricted to in-frame clones and leaves out a portion. The sample holds hundreds of thousands of clones, 70% to 90% seen once. Sequenced sample: peripheral blood. These receptors originate from a woman between 25 and 40 years old with active or convalescent COVID-19.

The chain joins TRBV6-4 to TRBJ2-3; 7 nucleotides match TRBD2. CDR3 length: 15 residues. Per germline, CDR1 MRHNA and CDR2 SNTAGT. V lost 2 bases, J lost 0 bases, and 2 bases stayed unmatched. CDR3 in DNA: TGTGCCAGCAGTGACCTGGGACTAAGCACAGATACGCAGTATTTT. Translated, it gives CASSDLGLSTDTQYF.

About this clone itself: Different DNA sequences within this sample yield the same CDR3. This sequence joins TRBV5-1 and TRBJ1-1, with 8 bases identical to TRBD1. The CDR3 length is 15 residues. Germline V gene lookup returns CDR1 SGHRS and CDR2 YFSETQ. The V gene end was trimmed by 5 bases and the J gene end by 1 base; junction bases not matched to a gene: 7. In DNA, the CDR3 is TGCGCCAGCAGTGCCGGGACAGGTACGAACACTGAAGCTTTCTTT. This codes for CASSAGTGTNTEAFF.

The V call is TRBV6-5, the J call TRBJ1-2; 11 nucleotides match TRBD1. V gave up 6 bases and J gave up 8 bases; unmatched junction bases: 11. The germline CDR1 and CDR2 sequences are MNHEY and SVGAGI. CDR3 length: 15 amino acids. CDR3 bases: TGTGCCAGCAGGACCCTCGGACAGGGGGCAAGGGGCTACACCTTC. It codes for CASRTLGQGARGYTF.

The rearrangement joins TRBV7-8 to TRBJ2-7; TRBD1 might be the D (6 bases). In germline, CDR1 is SGHVS, CDR2 FQNEAQ. V was trimmed by 3 bases and J by 4 bases, leaving 13 bases between them. The CDR3 sequence is 14 residues long. The CDR3 nucleotides are TGTGCCAGCAGCTTCGCGGACAGAGAGTACGAGCAGTACTTC. Translated, it gives CASSFADREYEQYF.

Only one count was recorded for this clone. The chain's CDR3 is CASSSPFTEAFF. The CDR3 bases are TGTGCCAGCAGTTCCCCTTTCACTGAAGCTTTCTTT. This chain uses TRBV27 with TRBJ1-1; D not certain. Germline CDR1 reads MNHEY; CDR2 reads SMNVEV (reference sequence). Trimming left V 4 bases short and J 4 bases short, with 7 bases between. The CDR3 consists of 12 residues.

The J gene is TRBJ1-1, the V gene TRBV30; no firm D call. V lost 7 bases, J lost 0 bases, and 9 bases lay in between. Germline V gene data show CDR1 as GTSNPN and CDR2 as SVGIG (reference sequence). The CDR3 is 12 residues long. As DNA, the CDR3 is TGTGCCTCCCTAGCCTTGAACACTGAAGCTTTCTTT. Translating it yields CASLALNTEAFF.

The V call is TRBV7-2, the J call TRBJ1-2; TRBD1 aligns across 7 bases. The junction had 2 bases not matched to a gene; V was cut back by 0 bases and J by 7 bases. The CDR3 extends over 13 amino acids. The V gene's germline CDR1 is SGHTA and CDR2 FQGNSA. This CDR3 reads CASSLAGGFGYTF. CDR3 nucleotide sequence: TGTGCCAGCAGCTTAGCAGGGGGCTTTGGCTACACCTTC.

In DNA, the CDR3 is TGTGCCAGCTCACTACAGGGAACAACTAATGAAAAACTGTTTTTT. This codes for CASSLQGTTNEKLFF. V is TRBV18 and J is TRBJ1-4; D possibly corresponds to TRBD1 (6 bases). V gave up 4 bases and J gave up 0 bases, with 9 bases separating them. The CDR3 is made up of 15 amino acids. The germline CDR1 and CDR2 sequences are KGHSH and LQKENI.